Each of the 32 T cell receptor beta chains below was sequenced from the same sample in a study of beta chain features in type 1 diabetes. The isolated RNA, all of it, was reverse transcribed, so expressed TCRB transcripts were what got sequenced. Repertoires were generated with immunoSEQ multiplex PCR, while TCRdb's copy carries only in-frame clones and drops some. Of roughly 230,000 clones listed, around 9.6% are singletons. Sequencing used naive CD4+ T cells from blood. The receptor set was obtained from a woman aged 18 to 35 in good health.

The CDR3 region is CASSFASGGYYEQYF. In DNA, the CDR3 is TGTGCCAGCAGCTTCGCTAGCGGGGGTTACTACGAGCAGTACTTC. The chain employs TRBV5-4 and TRBJ2-7; the match to TRBD2 covers 10 bases. This CDR3 comprises 15 residues. CDR1 is SGHNT and CDR2 is YYREEE in the germline V gene (reference sequence). With 2 bases clipped from V and 3 bases from J, the junction kept 5 bases outside the gene matches.

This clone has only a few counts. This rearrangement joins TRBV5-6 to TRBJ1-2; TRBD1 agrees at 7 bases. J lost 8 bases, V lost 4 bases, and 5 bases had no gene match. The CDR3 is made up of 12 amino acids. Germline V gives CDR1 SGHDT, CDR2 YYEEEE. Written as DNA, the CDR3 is TGTGCCAGCAGCAAGACAGGGCAAGGCTACACCTTC. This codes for CASSKTGQGYTF.

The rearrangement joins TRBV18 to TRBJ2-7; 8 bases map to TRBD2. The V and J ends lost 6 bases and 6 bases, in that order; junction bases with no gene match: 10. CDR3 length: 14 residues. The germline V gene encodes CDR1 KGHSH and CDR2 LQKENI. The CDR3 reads CASSLGTSRGEQYF. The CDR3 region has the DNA TGTGCCAGCTCGCTAGGGACTAGTCGCGGCGAGCAGTACTTC.

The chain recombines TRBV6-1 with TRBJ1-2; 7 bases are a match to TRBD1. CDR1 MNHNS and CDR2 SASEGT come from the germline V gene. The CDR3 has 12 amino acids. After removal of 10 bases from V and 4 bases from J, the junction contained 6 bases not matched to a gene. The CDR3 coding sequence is TGTGCCATCAGGGGGAGCAGCTATGGCTACACCTTC. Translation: CAIRGSSYGYTF.

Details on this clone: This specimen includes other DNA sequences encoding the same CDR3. The CDR3 sequence is CASSLVSGGTGELFF. The CDR3 DNA is TGCGCCAGCAGCTTGGTCTCAGGGGGAACCGGGGAGCTGTTTTTT. This sequence joins TRBV5-1 and TRBJ2-2, with 7 bases matching TRBD1. The CDR3 sequence is 15 residues long. Germline CDR1 is SGHRS and CDR2 is YFSETQ. Unmatched junction bases numbered 4, after V lost 0 bases and J lost 5 bases.

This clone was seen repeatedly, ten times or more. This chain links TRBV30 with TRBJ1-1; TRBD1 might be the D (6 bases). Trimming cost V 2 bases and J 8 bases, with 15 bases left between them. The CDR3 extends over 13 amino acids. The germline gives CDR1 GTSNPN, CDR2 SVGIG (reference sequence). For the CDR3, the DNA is TGTGCCTGGAGTAACAGGGAAAGTTTGGAAGCTTTCTTT. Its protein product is CAWSNRESLEAFF.

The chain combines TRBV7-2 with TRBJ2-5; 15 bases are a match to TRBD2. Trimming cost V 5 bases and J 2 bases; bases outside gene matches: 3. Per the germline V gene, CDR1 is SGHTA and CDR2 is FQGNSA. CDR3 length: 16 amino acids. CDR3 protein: CASSPGLAGGQETQYF. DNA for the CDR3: TGTGCCAGCAGCCCAGGACTAGCGGGAGGGCAAGAGACCCAGTACTTC.

CDR3 sequence (DNA): TGCGCCAGCAGCCCCACTCCTAGCGGGAGGGCCAGAATTACGCAGTATTTT. Residues: CASSPTPSGRARITQYF. The V call is TRBV4-1, the J call TRBJ2-3, with 12 bases that match TRBD2. CDR1 and CDR2 (germline): MGHRA, YSYEKL. The CDR3 runs to 17 residues. Losses at the gene ends were 4 bases for V and 8 bases for J; bases not matched to a gene: 13.

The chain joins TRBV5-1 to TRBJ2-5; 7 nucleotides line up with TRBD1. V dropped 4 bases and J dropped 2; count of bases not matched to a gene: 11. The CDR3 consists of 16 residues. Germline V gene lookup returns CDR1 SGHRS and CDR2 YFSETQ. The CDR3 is CASSKGTVLWQETQYF. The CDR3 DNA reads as TGCGCCAGCAGCAAAGGGACAGTTCTATGGCAAGAGACCCAGTACTTC. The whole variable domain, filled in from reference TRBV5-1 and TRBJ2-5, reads KAGVTQTPRYLIKTRGQQVTLSCSPISGHRSVSWYQQTPGQGLQFLFEYFSETQRNKGNFPGRFSGRQFSNSRSEMNVSTLELGDSALYLCASSKGTVLWQETQYFGPGTRLLVL.

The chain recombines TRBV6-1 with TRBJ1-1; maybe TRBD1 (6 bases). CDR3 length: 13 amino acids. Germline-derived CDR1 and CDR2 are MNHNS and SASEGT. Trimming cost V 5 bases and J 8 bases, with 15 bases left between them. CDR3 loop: CASSLGGREEAFF. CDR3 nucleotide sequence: TGTGCCAGCAGTCTTGGGGGCCGCGAGGAAGCTTTCTTT.

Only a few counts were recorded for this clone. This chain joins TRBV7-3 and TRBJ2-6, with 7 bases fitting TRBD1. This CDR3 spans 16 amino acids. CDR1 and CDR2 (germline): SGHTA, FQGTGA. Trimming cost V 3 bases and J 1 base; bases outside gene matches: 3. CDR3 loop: CASSLTGRSGANVLTF. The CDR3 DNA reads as TGTGCCAGCAGCTTGACAGGGAGATCTGGGGCCAACGTCCTGACTTTC.

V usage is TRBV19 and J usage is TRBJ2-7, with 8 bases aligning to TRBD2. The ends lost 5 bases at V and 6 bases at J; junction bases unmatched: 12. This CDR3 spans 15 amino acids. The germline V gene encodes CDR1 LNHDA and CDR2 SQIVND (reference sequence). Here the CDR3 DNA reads TGTGCCAGTAGTCAATGGAGCGGGAGAAGGGGCGAGCAGTACTTC. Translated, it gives CASSQWSGRRGEQYF.

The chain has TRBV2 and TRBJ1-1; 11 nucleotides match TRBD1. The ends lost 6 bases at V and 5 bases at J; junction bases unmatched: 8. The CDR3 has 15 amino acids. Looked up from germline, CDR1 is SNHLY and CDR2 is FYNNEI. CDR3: CASRKGQGERTEAFF. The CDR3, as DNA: TGTGCCAGCAGAAAGGGACAGGGGGAGAGGACTGAAGCTTTCTTT.

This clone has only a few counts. CDR3 sequence reads: CASSSTSAGETQYF. CDR3 DNA: TGTGCCAGCAGCTCGACTAGCGCGGGAGAGACCCAGTACTTC. V is TRBV11-1 and J is TRBJ2-5; 8 bases are a match to TRBD2. The CDR3 runs to 14 residues. CDR1 is SGHAT and CDR2 is FQDESV in the germline V gene (reference sequence). The J segment lost 4 bases and the V segment lost 4 bases, leaving 5 bases of the junction unmatched.

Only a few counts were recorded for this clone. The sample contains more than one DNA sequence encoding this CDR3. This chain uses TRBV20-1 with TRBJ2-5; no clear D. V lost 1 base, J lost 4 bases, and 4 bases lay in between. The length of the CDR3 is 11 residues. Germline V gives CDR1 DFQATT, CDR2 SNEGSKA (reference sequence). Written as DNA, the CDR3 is TGCAGTGCTAGAGCAGGAGAGACCCAGTACTTC. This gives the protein CSARAGETQYF.

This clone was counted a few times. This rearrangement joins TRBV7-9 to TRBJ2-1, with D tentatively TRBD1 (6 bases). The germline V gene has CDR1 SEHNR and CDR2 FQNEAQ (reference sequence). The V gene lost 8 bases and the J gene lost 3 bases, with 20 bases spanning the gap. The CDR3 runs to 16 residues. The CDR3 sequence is CASLLPPGQNYNEQFF. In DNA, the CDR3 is TGTGCCAGCCTCTTACCGCCCGGACAGAACTACAATGAGCAGTTCTTC.

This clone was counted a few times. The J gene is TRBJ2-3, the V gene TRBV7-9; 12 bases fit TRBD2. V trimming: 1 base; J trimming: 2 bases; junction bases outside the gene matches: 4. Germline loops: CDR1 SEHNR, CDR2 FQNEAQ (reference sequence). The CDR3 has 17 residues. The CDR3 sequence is CASSLGGLAGNTDTQYF. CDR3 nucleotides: TGTGCCAGCAGCTTAGGGGGACTAGCGGGCAACACAGATACGCAGTATTTT.

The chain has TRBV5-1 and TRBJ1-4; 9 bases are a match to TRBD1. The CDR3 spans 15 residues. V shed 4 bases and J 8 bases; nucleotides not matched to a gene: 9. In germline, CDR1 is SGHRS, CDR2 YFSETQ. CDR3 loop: CASSPTGGGGEKLFF. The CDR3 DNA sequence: TGCGCCAGCAGCCCGACAGGGGGAGGAGGAGAAAAACTGTTTTTT.

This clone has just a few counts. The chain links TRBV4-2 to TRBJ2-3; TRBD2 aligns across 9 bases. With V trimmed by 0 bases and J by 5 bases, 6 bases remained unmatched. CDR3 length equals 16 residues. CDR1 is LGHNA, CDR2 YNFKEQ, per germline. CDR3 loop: CASSQEASGDGDTQYF. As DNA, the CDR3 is TGTGCCAGCAGCCAAGAAGCTAGCGGGGATGGAGATACGCAGTATTTT.

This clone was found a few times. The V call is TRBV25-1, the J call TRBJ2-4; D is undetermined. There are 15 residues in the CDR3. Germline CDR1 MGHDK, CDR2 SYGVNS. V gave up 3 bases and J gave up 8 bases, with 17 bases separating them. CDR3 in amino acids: CASSESGRSWDIQYF. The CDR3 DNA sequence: TGTGCCAGCAGTGAGAGTGGGCGCTCCTGGGACATTCAGTACTTC.

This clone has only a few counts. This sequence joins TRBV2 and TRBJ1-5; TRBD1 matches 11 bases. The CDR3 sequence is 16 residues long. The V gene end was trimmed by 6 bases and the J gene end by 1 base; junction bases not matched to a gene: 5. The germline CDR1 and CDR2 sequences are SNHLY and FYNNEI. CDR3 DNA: TGTGCCAGCAGCCGGGACAGGGGGATAAGCAATCAGCCCCAGCATTTT. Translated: CASSRDRGISNQPQHF.

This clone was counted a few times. The CDR3: CASSVGGTSETQYF. The CDR3 nucleotides read TGTGCCAGCAGCGTAGGGGGGACTTCAGAGACCCAGTACTTC. The chain joins TRBV9 to TRBJ2-5, with a possible D match to TRBD2 (6 bases). CDR1 is SGDLS and CDR2 is YYNGEE in the germline V gene. V shed 0 bases and J shed 4 bases, with 10 bases lying between them. The CDR3 runs to 14 residues.

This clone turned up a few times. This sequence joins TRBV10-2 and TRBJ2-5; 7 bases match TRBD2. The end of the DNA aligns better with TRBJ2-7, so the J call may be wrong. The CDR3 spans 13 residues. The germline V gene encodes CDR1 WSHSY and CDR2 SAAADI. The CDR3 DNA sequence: TGCGCCAGCAACCAACGGGGGAGGGGCGAGCAGTACTTC. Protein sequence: CASNQRGRGEQYF.

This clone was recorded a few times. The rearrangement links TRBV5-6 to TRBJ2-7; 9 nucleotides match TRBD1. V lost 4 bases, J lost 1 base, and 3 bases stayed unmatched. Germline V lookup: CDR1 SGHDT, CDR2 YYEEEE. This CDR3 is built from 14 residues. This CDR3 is CASSQGTGSYEQYF. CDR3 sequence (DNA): TGTGCCAGCAGCCAGGGGACAGGGTCCTACGAGCAGTACTTC. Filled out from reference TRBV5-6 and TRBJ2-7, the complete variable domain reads DAGVTQSPTHLIKTRGQQVTLRCSPKSGHDTVSWYQQALGQGPQFIFQYYEEEERQRGNFPDRFSGHQFPNYSSELNVNALLLGDSALYLCASSQGTGSYEQYFGPGTRLTVT.

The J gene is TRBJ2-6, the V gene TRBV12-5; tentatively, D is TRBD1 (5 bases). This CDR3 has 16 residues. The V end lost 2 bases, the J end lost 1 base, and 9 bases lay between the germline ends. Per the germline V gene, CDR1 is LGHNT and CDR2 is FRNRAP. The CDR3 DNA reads TGTGCTAGTGGTTTGACAACAGGATCTGGGGCCAACGTCCTGACTTTC. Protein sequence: CASGLTTGSGANVLTF.

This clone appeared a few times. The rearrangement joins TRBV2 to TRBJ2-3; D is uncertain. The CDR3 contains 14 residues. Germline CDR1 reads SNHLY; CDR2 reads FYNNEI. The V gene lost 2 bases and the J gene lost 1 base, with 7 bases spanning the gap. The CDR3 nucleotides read TGTGCCAGCAGTGAAAATCAGGGCACAGATACGCAGTATTTT. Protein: CASSENQGTDTQYF.

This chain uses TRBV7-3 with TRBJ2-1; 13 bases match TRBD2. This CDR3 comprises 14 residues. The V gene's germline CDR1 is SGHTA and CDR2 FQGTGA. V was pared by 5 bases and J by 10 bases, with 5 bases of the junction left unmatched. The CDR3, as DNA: TGTGCCAGCAGCCGACTAGCGGGGGGCCTCGAGCAGTTCTTC. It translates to CASSRLAGGLEQFF. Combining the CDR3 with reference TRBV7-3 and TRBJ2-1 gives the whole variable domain GAGVSQTPSNKVTEKGKYVELRCDPISGHTALYWYRQSLGQGPEFLIYFQGTGAADDSGLPNDRFFAVRPEGSVSTLKIQRTERGDSAVYLCASSRLAGGLEQFFGPGTRLTVL.

The CDR3 region is CASSLGQGSDEQFF. Written as DNA, the CDR3 is TGCGCCAGCAGCTTGGGGCAGGGGAGCGATGAGCAGTTCTTC. J is TRBJ2-1 and V is TRBV5-1, with a possible D match to TRBD1 (6 bases). The germline V gene has CDR1 SGHRS and CDR2 YFSETQ. The CDR3 contains 14 residues. The ends were cut back, 0 bases at V and 8 bases at J, with 12 bases in the middle. The variable domain in full, completed from reference TRBV5-1 and TRBJ2-1, reads KAGVTQTPRYLIKTRGQQVTLSCSPISGHRSVSWYQQTPGQGLQFLFEYFSETQRNKGNFPGRFSGRQFSNSRSEMNVSTLELGDSALYLCASSLGQGSDEQFFGPGTRLTVL.

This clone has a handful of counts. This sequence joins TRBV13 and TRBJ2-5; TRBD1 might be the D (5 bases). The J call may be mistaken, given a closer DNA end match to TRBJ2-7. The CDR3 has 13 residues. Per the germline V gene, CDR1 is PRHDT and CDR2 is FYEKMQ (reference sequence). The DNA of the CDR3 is TGTGCCAGCAGCTTAGAGGGGCCCTACGAGCAGTACTTC. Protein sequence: CASSLEGPYEQYF.

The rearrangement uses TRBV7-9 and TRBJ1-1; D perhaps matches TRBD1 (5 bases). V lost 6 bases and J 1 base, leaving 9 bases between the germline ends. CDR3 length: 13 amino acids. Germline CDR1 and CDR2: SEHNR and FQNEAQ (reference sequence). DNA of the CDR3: TGTGCCAGCAGTCGAGGACAGAACACTGAAGCTTTCTTT. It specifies CASSRGQNTEAFF.

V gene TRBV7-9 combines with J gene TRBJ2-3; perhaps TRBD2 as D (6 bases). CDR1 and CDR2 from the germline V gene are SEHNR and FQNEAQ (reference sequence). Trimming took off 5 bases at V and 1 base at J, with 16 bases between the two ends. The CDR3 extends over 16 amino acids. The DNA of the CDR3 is TGTGCCAGCAGCCCCAGGGCGGGGATAGGCACAGATACGCAGTATTTT. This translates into CASSPRAGIGTDTQYF.

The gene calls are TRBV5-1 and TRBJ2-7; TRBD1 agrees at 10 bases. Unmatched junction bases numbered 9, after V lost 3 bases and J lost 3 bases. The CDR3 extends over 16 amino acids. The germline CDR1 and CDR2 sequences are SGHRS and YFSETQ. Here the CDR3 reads CASSWKGQGRNYEQYF. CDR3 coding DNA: TGCGCCAGCAGCTGGAAGGGACAGGGGCGGAACTACGAGCAGTACTTC.